Listed below are T cell receptor beta chains from one sample, sequenced in a study of PD-L1 blockade in urothelial cancer. The method was immunoSEQ multiplex PCR; TCRdb's version includes in-frame clones alone and lacks a portion of them. The sample has about 14,000 clones, 88% seen once. Material: PBMCs, obtained around atezolizumab (anti-PD-L1) treatment. The receptors originated from a man between 70 and 80 years old with urothelial cancer. CDR3s include the opening cysteine and the closing phenylalanine or tryptophan. A D gene is named only where the DNA matches it firmly. Clone size appears in some rows only: once, few, many, or a class for an expanded clone.

TRBJ1-5 | - | - | TRBV27 | CASKGPGYQPQHF | TGTGCCAGCAAAGGCCCGGGGTATCAGCCCCAGCATTTT
TRBJ1-5 | - | - | TRBV7-8 | CASRLGSTNQPQHF | TGTGCCAGCCGCCTGGGCAGTACCAATCAGCCCCAGCATTTT
TRBJ2-2 | TRBD1 | - | TRBV5-4 | CASSLAGQGAVGELFF | TGTGCCAGCAGCTTGGCCGGGCAGGGGGCCGTCGGGGAGCTGTTTTTT
TRBJ1-1 | - | - | TRBV7-9 | CASSKHDRSGEAFF | TGTGCCAGCAGCAAACACGACAGATCAGGGGAAGCTTTCTTT
TRBJ2-1 | - | - | TRBV27 | CASSPYSGASYNEQFF | TGTGCCAGCAGTCCTTATAGTGGGGCATCCTACAATGAGCAGTTCTTC
TRBJ2-1 | TRBD2 | - | TRBV7-2 | CASSSGGVVDEQFF | TGTGCCAGCAGCTCCGGGGGGGTCGTCGATGAGCAGTTCTTC
TRBJ2-7 | TRBD2 | - | TRBV5-4 | CASSSIAGGTPGGEQYF | TGTGCCAGCAGCTCGATAGCGGGGGGCACCCCCGGGGGCGAGCAGTACTTC
TRBJ2-3 | - | - | TRBV9 | CASSVVGGLAESTDTQYF | TGTGCCAGCAGCGTAGTAGGGGGGCTAGCGGAGAGCACAGATACGCAGTATTTT
TRBJ2-1 | TRBD2 | - | TRBV5-1 | CASSLQTSGVNGQFF | TGCGCCAGCAGCTTACAGACTAGCGGGGTCAATGGGCAGTTCTTC
TRBJ2-5 | TRBD1 | - | TRBV2 | CASSERGQGQETQYF | TGTGCCAGCAGTGAAAGGGGGCAGGGGCAGGAGACCCAGTACTTC
TRBJ1-6 | - | - | TRBV6-1 | CASSGLVEDSPLHF | TGTGCCAGCAGTGGTTTGGTCGAGGATTCACCCCTCCACTTT
TRBJ1-2 | TRBD1 | - | TRBV2 | CASGGTDYGYTF | TGTGCCAGCGGCGGGACAGACTATGGCTACACCTTC
TRBJ2-5 | TRBD1 | - | TRBV7-9 | CASSSNRGQAAETQYF | TGTGCCAGCAGCTCGAACAGGGGGCAAGCCGCAGAGACCCAGTACTTC
TRBJ2-1 | - | - | TRBV7-9 | CASSPGGGHSGQFF | TGTGCCAGCAGCCCAGGAGGCGGGCACTCAGGGCAGTTCTTC
TRBJ1-1 | - | few | TRBV19 | CASSMANTEAFF | TGTGCCAGTAGTATGGCGAACACTGAAGCTTTCTTT
TRBJ2-1 | TRBD2 | - | TRBV19 | CASSPTSGGIYNEQFF | TGTGCCAGTAGTCCCACTAGCGGGGGGATCTACAATGAGCAGTTCTTC
TRBJ1-5 | - | - | TRBV10-3 | CAISFGENQPQHF | TGTGCCATCAGTTTCGGGGAAAATCAGCCCCAGCATTTT
TRBJ2-7 | TRBD1 | once | TRBV19 | CASTEHFWTGTYEQYF | TGTGCCAGTACCGAACACTTTTGGACAGGGACCTACGAGCAGTACTTC
TRBJ1-4 | TRBD1 | - | TRBV28 | CASRDRVTNEKLFF | TGTGCCAGCAGAGACAGGGTTACTAATGAAAAACTGTTTTTT
TRBJ1-4 | - | - | TRBV4-1 | CASSSTSGNEKLFF | TGCGCCAGCAGTTCGACCTCAGGGAATGAAAAACTGTTTTTT
TRBJ1-2 | - | - | TRBV30 | CAFVRGNYGYTF | TGTGCCTTCGTACGAGGGAACTATGGCTACACCTTC
TRBJ2-1 | TRBD1 | - | TRBV5-1 | CASSLGQGGGNEQFF | TGCGCCAGCAGCTTGGGACAGGGTGGTGGCAATGAGCAGTTCTTC
TRBJ1-3 | - | once | TRBV7-9 | CASSLVMGDTIYF | TGTGCCAGCAGCTTAGTAATGGGAGACACCATATATTTT
TRBJ1-5 | - | - | TRBV18 | CASSQGSNQPQHF | TGTGCCAGCTCACAGGGGAGCAATCAGCCCCAGCATTTT
TRBJ1-1 | - | - | TRBV4-1 | CASSQADSLNTEAFF | TGCGCCAGCAGCCAAGCGGACAGCCTGAACACTGAAGCTTTCTTT
TRBJ1-2 | - | few | TRBV19 | CASRKQPFGYNYGYTF | TGTGCCAGTAGAAAACAGCCTTTCGGCTATAACTATGGCTACACCTTC
TRBJ1-6 | - | - | TRBV28 | CASRQDRGNSPLHF | TGTGCCAGCAGGCAAGATCGGGGAAATTCACCCCTCCACTTT
TRBJ1-5 | - | - | TRBV6-5 | CASSYSPVLSNQPQHF | TGTGCCAGCAGTTACTCCCCAGTATTGAGCAATCAGCCCCAGCATTTT
TRBJ2-3 | - | - | TRBV7-2 | CASSLDAVSFPMYF | TGTGCCAGCAGCTTAGATGCGGTCTCCTTCCCTATGTATTTT
TRBJ1-4 | - | - | TRBV30 | CAWSVGGNEKLFF | TGTGCCTGGAGTGTAGGAGGTAATGAAAAACTGTTTTTT
TRBJ1-2 | - | once | TRBV19 | CASIGGLVGYTF | TGTGCCAGTATTGGGGGCCTGGTTGGCTACACCTTC
TRBJ2-1 | TRBD1 | - | TRBV5-1 | CASSATGYEQFF | TGCGCCAGCAGCGCGACAGGGTATGAGCAGTTCTTC
TRBJ1-5 | - | - | TRBV11-2 | CASSLGPNQPQHF | TGTGCCAGCAGCTTAGGGCCTAATCAGCCCCAGCATTTT
TRBJ2-7 | - | - | TRBV5-8 | CASSLASSREQYF | TGTGCCAGCAGTTTAGCGTCTTCTCGCGAGCAGTACTTC
TRBJ2-5 | TRBD2 | - | TRBV6-1 | CASSEVLAGGETQYF | TGTGCCAGCAGTGAAGTCCTAGCGGGGGGGGAGACCCAGTACTTC
TRBJ2-2 | - | - | TRBV6-1 | CASSEWGLSTGELFF | TGTGCCAGCAGTGAATGGGGGCTTAGCACCGGGGAGCTGTTTTTT
TRBJ1-1 | - | - | TRBV6-5 | CASSYGQMNTEAFF | TGTGCCAGCAGTTACGGACAGATGAACACTGAAGCTTTCTTT
TRBJ1-5 | - | - | TRBV5-1 | CASSTEPQGPDQPQHF | TGCGCCAGCAGCACGGAACCACAGGGACCAGATCAGCCCCAGCATTTT
TRBJ1-2 | - | few | TRBV15 | CATSSIEDSYGYTF | TGTGCCACCAGCAGCATCGAGGACAGCTATGGCTACACCTTC
TRBJ2-4 | - | once | TRBV19 | CASSIVAPLAKNIQYF | TGTGCCAGTAGTATAGTTGCGCCTCTAGCCAAAAACATTCAGTACTTC
TRBJ2-1 | - | - | TRBV19 | CASSMNRANEQFF | TGTGCCAGTAGTATGAACAGGGCCAATGAGCAGTTCTTC
TRBJ1-1 | - | once | TRBV28 | CASTPGGAKGTEAFF | TGTGCCAGCACACCGGGAGGGGCCAAGGGCACTGAAGCTTTCTTT
TRBJ2-3 | TRBD2 | - | TRBV5-1 | CASSLGMTSGAADTQYF | TGCGCCAGCAGCTTGGGGATGACTAGCGGGGCGGCAGATACGCAGTATTTT